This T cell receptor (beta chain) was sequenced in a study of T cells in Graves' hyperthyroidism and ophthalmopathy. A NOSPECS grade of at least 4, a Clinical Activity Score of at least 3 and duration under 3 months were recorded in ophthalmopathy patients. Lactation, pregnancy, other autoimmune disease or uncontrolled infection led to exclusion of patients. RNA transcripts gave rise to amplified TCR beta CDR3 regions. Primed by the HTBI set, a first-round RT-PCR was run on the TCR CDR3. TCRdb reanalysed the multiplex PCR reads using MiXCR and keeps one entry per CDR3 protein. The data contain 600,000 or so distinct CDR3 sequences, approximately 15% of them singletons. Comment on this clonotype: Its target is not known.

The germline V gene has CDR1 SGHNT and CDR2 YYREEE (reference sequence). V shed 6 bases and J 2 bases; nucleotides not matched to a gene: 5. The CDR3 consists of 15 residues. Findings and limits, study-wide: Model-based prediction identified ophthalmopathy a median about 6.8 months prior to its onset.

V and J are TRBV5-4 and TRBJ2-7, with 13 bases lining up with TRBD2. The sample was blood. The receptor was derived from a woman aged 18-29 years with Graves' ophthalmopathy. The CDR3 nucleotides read TGTGCCAGCACCCCACTAGCGGGAGGGACCTACGAGCAGTACTTC. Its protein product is CASTPLAGGTYEQYF.